This T cell receptor (beta chain) was retrieved from a study of human thymus T cells. Regarding the study as a whole: Related research found strongly overlapping thymic repertoires in unrelated individuals. Gene usage for V and J segments appeared biased in thymic and blood repertoires.

From resections taken during corrective heart surgery, the thymus tissue was obtained. Healthy Finnish infants undergoing corrective surgery for congenital heart defects provided the donor material. The assay was immunoSEQ multiplex PCR, and TCRdb's table has in-frame clones only and misses some. The sample yields 100,000 to 150,000 clones, about 94% seen once. To note about this clone: Its antigen is undetermined.

Germline-derived CDR1 and CDR2 are SGDLS and YYNGEE. Trimming pared 7 bases from V and 8 bases from J, leaving 20 bases between. This CDR3 is 14 amino acids long. The specimen sequenced was thymus tissue. The V call is TRBV9, the J call TRBJ2-3; a possible D gene is TRBD2 (6 bases). This clonotype originated in a boy younger than two with a congenital heart defect but otherwise immunologically healthy. This CDR3 reads CASHPRDSRGTQYF. The CDR3 region has the DNA TGTGCCAGCCACCCTAGGGACTCCCGGGGTACGCAGTATTTT.